This paragraph reports one TCR beta chain. In the authors' workflow: After removing out-of-frame reads, over 2 million distinct TCRbeta sequences remained. Sequenced by immunoSEQ multiplex PCR; TCRdb stores in-frame clones only, minus some. V, J and clone size were drawn from that table, and D and trimming were deduced from the DNA. The sample holds about 42,000 clones, 78% seen once. The data originate from a study of memory CD4+ T cells and cytomegalovirus serostatus. Trimming took 3 bases from V and 2 from J; bases not matched to a gene: 12. The CDR3 is 18 amino acids. Germline CDR1 SGHRS, CDR2 YFSETQ. The sort gate was single viable CD3+CD4+CD8-CD45RO+ cells for memory CD4+ T cells. Serum IgG to CMV pp150, pp28, p38 and p52 defined serostatus.

Sequences were obtained from memory CD4+ T cells from blood. V usage is TRBV5-1 and J usage is TRBJ2-7, with TRBD1 matching 12 bases. The clonotype comes from an adult in good health and CMV-seronegative. CDR3 coding DNA: TGCGCCAGCAGCTCGGGGGGGACAGGGGGCTTGCGGCCCTACGAGCAGTACTTC. Translating gives CASSSGGTGGLRPYEQYF.